The T cell receptor (beta chain) under discussion was sequenced for a study of CD8 T cells in Susac syndrome (dated by TCRdb to between 2018 and 2021). Broadly, across the study: Whether CD8+ T cell activation and differentiation in Susac syndrome was antigen driven was tested using repertoire sequencing. Findings and caveats that apply to the study as a whole: The number of individuals in the TCR sequencing and HLA analysis was acknowledged as relatively small.

The CDR3 numbers 15 residues from cysteine through phenylalanine. Only the CDR3 part of the read is kept: 45 bases, read in frame from the first base. In the germline V gene, CDR1 corresponds to MGHRA and CDR2 to YSYEKL. Deletion took 0 bases off V and 6 bases off J, with a span of 12 bases between the germline ends. Concerning this clonotype: It lacks a known antigen. No clone much larger than this one lies a single base away; base qualities are absent.

RNA was extracted using the RNeasy kit, and about 0.45 to 1 microgram was reverse transcribed with random hexamers. TCR beta CDR3 regions were amplified with the immunoSEQ multiplex PCR assay covering 54 Vbeta and 13 Jbeta segments. Bias from PCR amplification was corrected by using a synthetic template baseline for primer optimization and for computational correction. The published analysis was carried out like this. Reads were assigned to V, D and J genes according to IMGT and analyzed in immunoSEQ Analyzer, with only productive sequences retained. To calculate clonality, Shannon entropy was normalized by log2 of the number of productive unique sequences and then subtracted from one. For each patient and control, public and private clones were evaluated within the 100 most prevalent clones. Clones were defined as Susac-specific if absent from the healthy and MS cohorts, from 1052 published viral clones and from other ImmuneACCESS disease sequences. The public sequencing data were trimmed at Q25 with fastp and processed into clonotypes with MiXCR by TCRdb, which kept only in-frame beta chains. Rows matching on CDR3 protein sequence are summarized as one entry with the most common DNA and genes. None of the V and J calls come from the authors' own analysis; TCRdb made them. This sample lists 300,000 to 350,000 distinct CDR3 sequences; about 91% were detected once. The biggest ten clones account for 0.065% of the sample.

Peripheral blood CD8+ and CD4+ T cells from healthy donors, Susac syndrome patients and multiple sclerosis patients were profiled using high-throughput TCR beta sequencing. Treatment-naive patients with stable or active relapsing-remitting disease fulfilling revised McDonald criteria were used as multiple sclerosis controls. Bulk CD8+ and CD4+ T cells were purified by magnetic negative isolation, whereas CD8+ TEMRA cells were enriched by FACS. Blood was collected in EDTA tubes and processed within 24 hours, with PBMCs isolated through density gradient centrifugation. PBMCs intended for TCR sequencing were frozen in liquid nitrogen and were later thawed in a 37 degrees C water bath. The sorted or isolated CD4+, CD8+ and CD8+ TEMRA cells had a purity of 90% or higher.

The V and J genes are TRBV4-1 and TRBJ2-4; a tentative D call is TRBD1 (6 bases match). The sample was CD4+ T cells from PBMCs. The sequence was obtained from a human donor with multiple sclerosis. The DNA sequence follows: TGCGCCAGCAGCCAAGATTCGGCAGGGGCAAACATTCAGTACTTC. It encodes CASSQDSAGANIQYF.